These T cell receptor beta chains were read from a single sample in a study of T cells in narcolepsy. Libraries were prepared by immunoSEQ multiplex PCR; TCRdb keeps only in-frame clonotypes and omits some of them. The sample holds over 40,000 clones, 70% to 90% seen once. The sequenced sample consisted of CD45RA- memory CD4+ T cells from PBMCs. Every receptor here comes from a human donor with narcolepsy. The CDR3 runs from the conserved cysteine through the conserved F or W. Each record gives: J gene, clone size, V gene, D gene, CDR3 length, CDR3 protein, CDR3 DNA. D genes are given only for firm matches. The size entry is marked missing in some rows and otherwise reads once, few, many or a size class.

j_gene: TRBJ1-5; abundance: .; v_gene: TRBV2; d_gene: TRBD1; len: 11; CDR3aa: CASSEDRGQHF; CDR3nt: TGTGCCAGCAGCGAAGACAGGGGGCAGCATTTT
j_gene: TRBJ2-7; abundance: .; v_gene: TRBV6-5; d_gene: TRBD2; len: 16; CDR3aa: CASSYSGPSGAGEQYF; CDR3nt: TGTGCCAGCAGTTACTCGGGCCCTAGCGGGGCGGGGGAGCAGTACTTC
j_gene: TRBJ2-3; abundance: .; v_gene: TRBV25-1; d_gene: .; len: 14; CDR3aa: CASSERGSTDTQYF; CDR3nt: TGTGCCAGCAGTGAACGCGGGAGCACAGATACGCAGTATTTT
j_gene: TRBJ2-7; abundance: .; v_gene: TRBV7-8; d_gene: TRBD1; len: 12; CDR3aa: CASSPTGSEQYF; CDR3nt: TGTGCCAGCAGTCCGACAGGGAGCGAGCAGTACTTC
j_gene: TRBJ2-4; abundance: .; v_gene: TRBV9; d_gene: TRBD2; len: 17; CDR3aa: CASSVEGGTGAKNIQYF; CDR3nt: TGTGCCAGCAGCGTAGAGGGAGGGACCGGGGCCAAAAACATTCAGTACTTC
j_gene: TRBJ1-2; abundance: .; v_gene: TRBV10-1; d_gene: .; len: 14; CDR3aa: CATTDHQENYGYTF; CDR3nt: TGCGCCACCACGGACCACCAGGAGAACTATGGCTACACCTTC
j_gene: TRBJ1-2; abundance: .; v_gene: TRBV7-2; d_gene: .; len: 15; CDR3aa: CASSLSPAPNYGYTF; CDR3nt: TGTGCCAGCAGCTTAAGTCCAGCGCCTAACTATGGCTACACCTTC
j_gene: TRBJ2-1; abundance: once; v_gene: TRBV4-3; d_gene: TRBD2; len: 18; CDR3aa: CASSQDRSGGRRDDEQFF; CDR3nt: TGCGCCAGCAGCCAAGATAGGAGCGGGGGGAGGAGGGACGATGAGCAGTTCTTC
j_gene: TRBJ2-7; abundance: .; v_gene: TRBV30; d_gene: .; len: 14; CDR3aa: CAWSTSGFSYEQYF; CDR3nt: TGTGCCTGGAGTACGTCGGGGTTTAGCTACGAGCAGTACTTC
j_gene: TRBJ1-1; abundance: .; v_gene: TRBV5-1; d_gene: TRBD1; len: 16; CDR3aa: CASSSVPTGGGTEAFF; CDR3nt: TGCGCCAGCAGCTCCGTACCCACAGGGGGAGGCACTGAAGCTTTCTTT
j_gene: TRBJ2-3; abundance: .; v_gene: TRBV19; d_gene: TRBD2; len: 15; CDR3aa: CASLDISGPTDTQYF; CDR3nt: TGTGCCAGCCTTGACATTAGCGGGCCCACAGATACGCAGTATTTT
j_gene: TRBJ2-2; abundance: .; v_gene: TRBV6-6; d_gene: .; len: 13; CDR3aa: CASTGVGTGELFF; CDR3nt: TGTGCCAGCACGGGAGTGGGCACCGGGGAGCTGTTTTTT
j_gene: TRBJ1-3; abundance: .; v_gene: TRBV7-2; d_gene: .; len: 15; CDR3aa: CASSLAGVQGNTIYF; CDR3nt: TGTGCCAGCAGCCTAGCAGGGGTACAGGGAAACACCATATATTTT
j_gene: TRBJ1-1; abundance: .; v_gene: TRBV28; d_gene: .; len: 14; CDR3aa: CASSLWGANTEAFF; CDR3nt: TGTGCCAGCAGTTTATGGGGGGCGAACACTGAAGCTTTCTTT
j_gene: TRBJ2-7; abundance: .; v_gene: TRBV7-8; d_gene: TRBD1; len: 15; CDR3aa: CASSFADRGAGEQYF; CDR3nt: TGTGCCAGCAGCTTCGCGGACAGGGGAGCAGGCGAGCAGTACTTC
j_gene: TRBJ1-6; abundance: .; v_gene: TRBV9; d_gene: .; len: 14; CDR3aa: CASSTGNNNSPLHF; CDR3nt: TGTGCCAGTAGTACAGGAAATAATAATTCACCCCTCCACTTT
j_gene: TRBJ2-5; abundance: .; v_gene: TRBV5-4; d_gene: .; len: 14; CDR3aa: CASSPIVGGETQYF; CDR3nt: TGTGCCAGCAGCCCTATCGTAGGGGGAGAGACCCAGTACTTC
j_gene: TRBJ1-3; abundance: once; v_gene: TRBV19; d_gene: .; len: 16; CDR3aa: CASSLNPRVGGNTIYF; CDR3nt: TGTGCCAGTAGTCTCAACCCCAGGGTTGGTGGAAACACCATATATTTT
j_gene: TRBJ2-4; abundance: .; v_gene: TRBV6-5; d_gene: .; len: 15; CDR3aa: CASSSPGEAKNIQYF; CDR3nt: TGTGCCAGCAGCTCCCCGGGAGAAGCCAAAAACATTCAGTACTTC
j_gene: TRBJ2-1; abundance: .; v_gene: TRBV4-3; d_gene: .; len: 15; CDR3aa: CASSHQASPPREQFF; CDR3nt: TGCGCCAGCAGCCATCAGGCGTCCCCACCGAGGGAGCAGTTCTTC
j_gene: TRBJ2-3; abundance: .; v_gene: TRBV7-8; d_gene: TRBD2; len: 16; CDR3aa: CASSSGLAGVGDTQYF; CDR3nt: TGTGCCAGCAGTTCGGGACTAGCGGGAGTCGGGGATACGCAGTATTTT
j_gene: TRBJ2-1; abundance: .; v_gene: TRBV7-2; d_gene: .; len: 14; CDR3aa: CASSLEMGGDTKFF; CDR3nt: TGTGCCAGCAGCTTAGAAATGGGGGGGGACACGAAGTTCTTC
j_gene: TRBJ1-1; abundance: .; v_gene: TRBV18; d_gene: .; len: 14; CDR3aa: CASSLSDRNTEAFF; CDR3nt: TGTGCCAGCTCACTATCGGACAGGAACACTGAAGCTTTCTTT
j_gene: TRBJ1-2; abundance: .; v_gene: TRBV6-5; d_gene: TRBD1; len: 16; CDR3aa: CASSYSPRGTDYGYTF; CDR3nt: TGTGCCAGCAGTTATAGCCCCAGGGGGACTGACTATGGCTACACCTTC
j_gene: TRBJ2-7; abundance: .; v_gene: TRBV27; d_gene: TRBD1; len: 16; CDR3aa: CASSFLTGTGSSEQYF; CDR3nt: TGTGCCAGCAGTTTTCTAACCGGGACAGGGTCTTCCGAGCAGTACTTC
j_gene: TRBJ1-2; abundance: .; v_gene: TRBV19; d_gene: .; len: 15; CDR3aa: CASSIEVVRVYGYTF; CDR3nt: TGTGCCAGTAGTATAGAGGTGGTCAGGGTCTATGGCTACACCTTC
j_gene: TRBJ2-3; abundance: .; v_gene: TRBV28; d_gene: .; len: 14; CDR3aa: CASIWGTSTDTQYF; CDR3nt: TGTGCCAGCATATGGGGGACTAGCACAGATACGCAGTATTTT
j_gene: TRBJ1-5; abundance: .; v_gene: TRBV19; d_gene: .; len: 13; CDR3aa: CASSQGLDQPQHF; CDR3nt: TGTGCCAGTAGTCAAGGTTTGGATCAGCCCCAGCATTTT
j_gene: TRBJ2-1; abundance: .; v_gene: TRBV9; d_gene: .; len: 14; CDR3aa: CASTPPASVNEQFF; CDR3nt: TGTGCCAGCACCCCGCCCGCTTCTGTCAATGAGCAGTTCTTC
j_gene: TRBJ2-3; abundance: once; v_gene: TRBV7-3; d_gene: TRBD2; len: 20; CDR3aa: CASSLSSGSASSGDTDTQYF; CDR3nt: TGTGCCAGCAGCTTAAGTTCAGGTTCGGCTAGTAGCGGGGACACAGATACGCAGTATTTT
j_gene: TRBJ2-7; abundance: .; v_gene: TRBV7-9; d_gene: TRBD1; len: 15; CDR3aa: CASSLGQGRAHEQYF; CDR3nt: TGTGCCAGCAGCTTAGGACAGGGGCGCGCGCACGAGCAGTACTTC
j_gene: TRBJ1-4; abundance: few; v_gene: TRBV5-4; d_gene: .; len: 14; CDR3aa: CASSLRGEVEKLFF; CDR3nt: TGTGCCAGCAGCTTGCGGGGTGAAGTTGAAAAACTGTTTTTT